The rows below give T cell receptor beta chains drawn from one sample of a study of tissue T cells after allogeneic stem cell transplantation. This table comes from immunoSEQ multiplex PCR, and its TCRdb copy is limited to in-frame clones, with some not included. In the table there are about 6,300 clones, approximately 71% of which are singletons. The sequencing here drew on tissue from the stomach, taken at autopsy. These receptors all come from a woman between 18 and 55 years old with breast cancer. The CDR3 runs from the conserved cysteine through the conserved F or W. A D gene is named only where the DNA matches it firmly. Only some rows state a clone size, as once, few, many or a class for expanded clones.

>medium-sized|TRBV7-9|-|TRBJ1-5
TGTGCCAGCAGCTCAGGCGGGGACAATCAGCCCCAGCATTTT
CASSSGGDNQPQHF
>-|TRBV4-3|TRBD2|TRBJ2-1
TGCGCCAGCAGCCAAGATTCGGCGGGAGGGTTCAACAATGAGCAGTTCTTC
CASSQDSAGGFNNEQFF
>-|TRBV5-4|-|TRBJ1-5
TGTGCCAGCAGCCGGATAGAGAGCAATCAGCCCCAGCATTTT
CASSRIESNQPQHF
>few|TRBV9|-|TRBJ2-7
TGTGCCAGCAGCGTAGATTTAGGTCACTCCTACGAGCAGTACTTC
CASSVDLGHSYEQYF
>-|TRBV7-2|-|TRBJ1-2
TGTGCCAGCAGCTTAGTTCCAGATTGGATCTACACCTTC
CASSLVPDWIYTF
>-|TRBV10-3|-|TRBJ1-3
TGTGCCATCAGTGACAGTGGAGGAGGAAACACCATATATTTT
CAISDSGGGNTIYF
>once|TRBV6-9|-|TRBJ2-7
TGTGCCAGCAGTTATTCGGAACTCGAGGGCGAGCAGTACTTC
CASSYSELEGEQYF
>few|TRBV6-6|-|TRBJ1-1
TGTGCCGGAGCGGACGGACAGAACACTGAAGCTTTCTTT
CAGADGQNTEAFF
>once|TRBV23-1|-|TRBJ1-5
TGCGCCAGCAGTCAAGACAGGAGCAATCAGCCCCAGCATTTT
CASSQDRSNQPQHF
>few|TRBV29-1|TRBD1|TRBJ2-7
TGCAGCGTGGGGACAGACGCCGAGCAGTACTTC
CSVGTDAEQYF
>-|TRBV9|-|TRBJ2-1
TGTGCCAGCAGCGTAGCTGGGGAGCCTTACAATGAGCAGTTCTTC
CASSVAGEPYNEQFF
>few|TRBV7-2|TRBD2|TRBJ2-1
TGTGCCAGCAGCTTAGAGCGGGACCACAATGAGCAGTTCTTC
CASSLERDHNEQFF
>-|TRBV27|-|TRBJ1-6
TGTGCCAGCAGTTTTTCAGGGACCGGTTCACCCCTCCACTTT
CASSFSGTGSPLHF
>-|TRBV5-6|TRBD1|TRBJ1-2
TGTGCCAGCAGCTGGACAGGGGCAAACTATGGCTACACCTTC
CASSWTGANYGYTF
>-|TRBV4-3|TRBD2|TRBJ2-3
TGCGCCAGCAGCCAAGTCCTCACTAGCGGCACAGATACGCAGTATTTT
CASSQVLTSGTDTQYF
>-|TRBV5-8|-|TRBJ1-5
TGTGCCAGCAGCTTAGGGGCGCGCGAGCCCCAGCATTTT
CASSLGAREPQHF
>-|TRBV6-2/TRBV6-3|-|TRBJ2-7
TGTGCCAGCAGTTTTGACTCAGGAGGAGACTCCTACGAGCAGTACTTC
CASSFDSGGDSYEQYF
>-|TRBV6-5|TRBD2|TRBJ2-1
TGTGCCAGCAGTTACTCGGGACTAGACAATGAGCAGTTCTTC
CASSYSGLDNEQFF
>-|TRBV4-1|-|TRBJ1-3
TGCGCCAGCAGCCAAGATGACGCTGGGAACACCATATATTTT
CASSQDDAGNTIYF
>-|TRBV11-1|TRBD1|TRBJ2-7
TGTGCCAGCAGCTTATCAAGGGACAGGGACTACGAGCAGTACTTC
CASSLSRDRDYEQYF
>once|TRBV6-2/TRBV6-3|-|TRBJ1-1
TGTGCCAGCAGTTACCGATTTGATGGAGCTTTCTTT
CASSYRFDGAFF
>-|TRBV21-1|-|TRBJ2-5
TGTGCCAGCAGCAAAGAGGAGGGGATCCAGACTAGGAACCTCCTACAAGAGACCCAGTACTTC
CASSKEEGIQTRNLLQETQYF
>once|TRBV19|-|TRBJ2-5
TGTGCCAGTAGTATAGTATGGGGTAGGGAAGAGACCCAGTACTTC
CASSIVWGREETQYF
>-|TRBV6-6|-|TRBJ2-5
TGTGCCAGCATACCATCCGGGGAGGAGACCCAGTACTTC
CASIPSGEETQYF
>-|TRBV28|-|TRBJ1-5
TGTGCCAGCAGTTTCCAGGAACAGGGCATCAGGCCCCAGCATTTT
CASSFQEQGIRPQHF
>-|TRBV10-3|TRBD2|TRBJ2-1
TGTGCCATCAGCACCCCGGGACTAAGCTATGAGCAGTTCTTC
CAISTPGLSYEQFF